This T cell receptor (beta chain) was sequenced for a study of blood T cell repertoires in COVID-19. The V and J ends lost 5 bases and 4 bases, in that order; junction bases with no gene match: 5. Germline V gene lookup returns CDR1 SNHLY and CDR2 FYNNEI. CDR3 length: 14 amino acids. TCRdb keeps only in-frame clones here, not all; method: immunoSEQ multiplex PCR. This table has approximately 330,000 clones, about 91% appearing once. Seattle patient enrollment occurred during active infection, with longitudinal follow-up thereafter. This clonotype was sampled from a man under 40 with COVID-19, enrolled during active disease. The V gene is TRBV2, the J gene TRBJ1-2; 9 nucleotides line up with TRBD1. Sequenced material: peripheral blood. The CDR3 region is CASSPGTGFYGYTF. The DNA for the CDR3 is TGTGCCAGCAGTCCCGGGACAGGGTTCTATGGCTACACCTTC.